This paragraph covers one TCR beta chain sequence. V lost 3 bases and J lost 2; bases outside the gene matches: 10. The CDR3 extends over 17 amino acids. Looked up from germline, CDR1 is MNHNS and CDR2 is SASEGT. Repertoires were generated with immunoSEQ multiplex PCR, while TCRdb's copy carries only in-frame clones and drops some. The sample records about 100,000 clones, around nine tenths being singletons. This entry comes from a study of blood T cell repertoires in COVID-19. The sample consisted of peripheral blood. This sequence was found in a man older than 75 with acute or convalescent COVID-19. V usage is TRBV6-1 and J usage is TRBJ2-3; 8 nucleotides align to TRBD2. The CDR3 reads CASSEWSGSRSTDTQYF. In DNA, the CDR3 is TGTGCCAGCAGTGAGTGGAGCGGGAGTCGTTCCACAGATACGCAGTATTTT.